Below are 8 T cell receptor beta chains sequenced from a single sample in a study of blood T cells in healthy people across ages. A second PCR, run for about 6 to 11 cycles, used a sample-barcoded 5' primer plus a J-beta primer mix. Each CDR3 protein is one row after TCRdb ran MiXCR on the 5' RACE reads. The table has 1.5 million to 2 million distinct CDR3 sequences, about two fifths seen once. Material for sequencing was blood. The receptors originated from a human donor in good health.

This chain uses TRBV4-2 with TRBJ2-1; D is uncertain. The CDR3 consists of 16 residues. Trimming pared 0 bases from V and 2 bases from J, leaving 11 bases between. Looked up from germline, CDR1 is LGHNA and CDR2 is YNFKEQ. CDR3: CASSQDPAIAYNEQFF. The DNA for the CDR3 is TGTGCCAGCAGCCAAGATCCGGCTATAGCCTACAATGAGCAGTTCTTC.

The gene calls are TRBV10-3 and TRBJ2-3; a possible D gene is TRBD2 (5 bases). The CDR3 length is 17 residues. The germline V and J ends were trimmed by 7 bases and 0 bases, with 20 bases remaining between them. Looked up from germline, CDR1 is ENHRY and CDR2 is SYGVKD. The CDR3 DNA sequence: TGTGCCATCATGAGCAGCGGCCCAGCCGCTAGCACAGATACGCAGTATTTT. Translating gives CAIMSSGPAASTDTQYF.

This clonotype occurred once. The chain is built from TRBV5-6 and TRBJ1-1; 8 nucleotides agree with TRBD1. Trimming removed 0 bases from V and 11 bases from J; junction bases left unmatched: 3. The length of the CDR3 is 12 residues. Per the germline V gene, CDR1 is SGHDT and CDR2 is YYEEEE. The CDR3 region is CASSLGTGWAFF. In nucleotides, the CDR3 is TGTGCCAGCAGCTTGGGGACAGGGTGGGCTTTCTTT. The whole variable domain, remainder taken from reference TRBV5-6 and TRBJ1-1, is DAGVTQSPTHLIKTRGQQVTLRCSPKSGHDTVSWYQQALGQGPQFIFQYYEEEERQRGNFPDRFSGHQFPNYSSELNVNALLLGDSALYLCASSLGTGWAFFGQGTRLTVV.

The chain couples TRBV20-1 to TRBJ2-3; unclear D gene. V lost 1 base and J lost 0, with 11 bases in between. This CDR3 is built from 15 residues. The germline V gene encodes CDR1 DFQATT and CDR2 SNEGSKA (reference sequence). The CDR3 DNA sequence: TGCAGTGCTAGAGTGACTTACACTAGCACAGATACGCAGTATTTT. Protein: CSARVTYTSTDTQYF.

Comments on this clonotype: A read error is possible here, since a much larger clone lies one base away. The chain is built from TRBV12-3 or TRBV12-4 and TRBJ2-1; 10 bases match TRBD2. This CDR3 has 17 amino acids. In nucleotides, the CDR3 is TGTGCCAGCAGACCCCACAGGCTAGCGGGGGTTTACAATGAGCGGTTCTTC. Protein product: CASRPHRLAGVYNERFF.

The chain links TRBV20-1 to TRBJ1-2, with D maybe TRBD1 (5 bases). In germline, CDR1 is DFQATT, CDR2 SNEGSKA (reference sequence). The CDR3 is 15 residues long. The V end lost 7 bases, the J end lost 5 bases, and 23 bases lay between the germline ends. CDR3 coding DNA: TGCAGTGGTGTTGGGGCAGGTTCTGGGGATTATGGCTACACCTTC. This gives the protein CSGVGAGSGDYGYTF.

This chain links TRBV4-3 with TRBJ1-4, with 8 nucleotides matching TRBD1. J was trimmed by 7 bases and V by 0 bases; bases with no gene match: 7. The CDR3 consists of 16 residues. Per the germline V gene, CDR1 is LGHNA and CDR2 is YSLEER. CDR3 DNA: TGCGCCAGCAGCCAAGATTTAGGACAGGGTGGTGAAAAACTGTTTTTT. Translating it yields CASSQDLGQGGEKLFF.

This clonotype was recorded a few times. The gene calls are TRBV7-2 and TRBJ2-1; 11 nucleotides match TRBD2. In germline, CDR1 is SGHTA, CDR2 FQGNSA. Trimming removed 1 base from V and 13 bases from J; junction bases left unmatched: 6. The CDR3 loop spans 14 amino acids. The CDR3 spells CASSLDSSGGPQFF. The CDR3 DNA reads as TGTGCCAGCAGCTTAGACTCTAGCGGGGGGCCTCAGTTCTTC.